This entry lists 9 T cell receptor beta chains sequenced from one sample in a study of cytomegalovirus exposure and HLA in healthy donors (dated by TCRdb to 2016 to 2017). Receptors were amplified or captured by the immunoSEQ multiplex PCR assay. For the multiplex PCR, a mixture combining 60 forward primers for TCR Vbeta segments and 13 reverse primers for TCR Jbeta segments was used. TCRdb mirrors the immuneACCESS table, restricted to in-frame sequences. Some clones are absent from its copies; in checked studies, under half trace to an unresolved V gene, and the reason for the others is unknown. The sample data list some 200,000 clones, and roughly 10% of these were observed just once. Of the sample, less than 1.5% is held by the ten largest clones. The specimen was PBMCs. These receptors all come from a woman aged 25 to 39 in good health and CMV-seropositive.

The table lists this clone with a few counts. V gene TRBV19 combines with J gene TRBJ1-1; D unclear. Trimming pared 6 bases from V and 2 bases from J, leaving 13 bases between. CDR1 and CDR2 from the germline V gene are LNHDA and SQIVND (reference sequence). The CDR3 contains 14 residues. CDR3 coding DNA: TGTGCCAGTAGCCCCTGGGCTGCCAACACTGAAGCTTTCTTT. Amino acids: CASSPWAANTEAFF.

The rearrangement joins TRBV15 to TRBJ1-5; 8 bases agree with TRBD1. The CDR3 spans 17 residues. Germline trimming cut 4 bases from V and 6 bases from J; bases unmatched to any gene: 14. Germline V gene lookup returns CDR1 LNHNV and CDR2 YYDKDF (reference sequence). This chain's CDR3 is CATSIAPRQGFGQPQHF. The CDR3 DNA reads TGTGCCACCAGCATAGCGCCCAGACAGGGGTTCGGTCAGCCCCAGCATTTT.

V and J are TRBV2 and TRBJ2-1; no firm D call. V shed 7 bases and J shed 7 bases, with 14 bases lying between them. CDR1 SNHLY and CDR2 FYNNEI come from the germline V gene. The CDR3 has 13 amino acids. The CDR3 DNA follows: TGTGCCAGCACCCGGGTTCTTACGAATGAGCAGTTCTTC. Translating gives CASTRVLTNEQFF.

This clone was counted a few times. V usage is TRBV7-2 and J usage is TRBJ1-6, with D perhaps matching TRBD1 (5 bases). The germline V gene has CDR1 SGHTA and CDR2 FQGNSA. Trimming left V 4 bases short and J 14 bases short, with 12 bases between. This CDR3 is built from 12 residues. CDR3 nucleotides: TGTGCCAGCAGCTCCGACAGTAACACCCTCCACTTT. Residues: CASSSDSNTLHF.

The genes are TRBV5-1 and TRBJ2-7; TRBD1 agrees at 8 bases. The germline V gene encodes CDR1 SGHRS and CDR2 YFSETQ. Losses at the gene ends were 7 bases for V and 3 bases for J; bases not matched to a gene: 3. CDR3 length: 12 residues. This CDR3 reads CASGQGIYEQYF. Here the CDR3 DNA reads TGCGCCAGCGGACAGGGCATCTACGAGCAGTACTTC. The complete variable domain, with remaining parts taken from reference TRBV5-1 and TRBJ2-7, reads KAGVTQTPRYLIKTRGQQVTLSCSPISGHRSVSWYQQTPGQGLQFLFEYFSETQRNKGNFPGRFSGRQFSNSRSEMNVSTLELGDSALYLCASGQGIYEQYFGPGTRLTVT.

J is TRBJ2-1 and V is TRBV10-3; TRBD1 agrees at 7 bases. Germline CDR1 and CDR2: ENHRY and SYGVKD. J gave up 6 bases and V 0 bases, and 5 bases lay outside the gene matches. The CDR3 sequence is 15 residues long. CDR3 amino acids: CAISESWTGRNEQFF. Here the CDR3 DNA reads TGTGCCATCAGTGAGTCTTGGACAGGACGCAATGAGCAGTTCTTC.

This clone was observed a handful of times. The junction departs from germline at one end; a sequencing error may be responsible. The V gene is TRBV2, the J gene TRBJ2-7; D perhaps matches TRBD2 (5 bases). The CDR3 length is 16 residues. Germline-derived CDR1 and CDR2 are SNHLY and FYNNEI. The DNA for the CDR3 is TGTGCCAGCAGCGAAGGGTCCGGGAAAAGCTCCTACGAGCAGTACTTC. Translated, it gives CASSEGSGKSSYEQYF.

This clone was detected only a few times. This sequence joins TRBV11-2 and TRBJ1-1, with 7 bases aligning to TRBD1. This CDR3 has 15 amino acids. V lost 4 bases to trimming and J lost 4 bases; unmatched junction nucleotides: 9. Germline V lookup: CDR1 SGHAT, CDR2 FQNNGV. The CDR3 bases are TGTGCCAGCAGCTCATACAGGGGCAGGCGCACTGAAGCTTTCTTT. It encodes CASSSYRGRRTEAFF.

There are a few counts of this clone. A read error may produce the germline difference seen at one junction end. The chain recombines TRBV5-4 with TRBJ2-3; 7 nucleotides match TRBD1. This CDR3 has 12 residues. The germline V gene has CDR1 SGHNT and CDR2 YYREEE (reference sequence). The CDR3 sequence: CASSNQTGTALF. The CDR3 DNA follows: TGTGCCAGCAGCAATCAGACAGGGACGGCCCTGTTT.